Following are 26 T cell receptor beta chains from one sample sequenced in a study of a mutant IDH1 vaccine in newly diagnosed glioma. TCRdb keeps only in-frame clones here, not all; method: immunoSEQ multiplex PCR. Among approximately 61,000 clones listed, approximately 79% were seen once. Their antigen targets remain unknown. Time point described: week 5, during vaccination. With topical imiquimod, each dose of the vaccine consisted of 300 ug of mutant IDH1 20-mer peptide. The material sequenced was PBMCs, taken from a glioma patient whose treatment included an IDH1 peptide vaccine. The receptor set was obtained from a woman aged 50 to 65 with glioma.

The chain employs TRBV30 and TRBJ1-1; possible D gene TRBD1, 5 bases. Looked up from germline, CDR1 is GTSNPN and CDR2 is SVGIG (reference sequence). This CDR3 is 14 amino acids long. V lost 0 bases and J 1 base, leaving 9 bases between the germline ends. The CDR3 sequence: CAWSVTGGNTEAFF. The CDR3 nucleotides read TGTGCCTGGAGTGTAACCGGGGGGAACACTGAAGCTTTCTTT.

The chain joins TRBV29-1 to TRBJ2-3; 9 bases line up with TRBD2. Trimming at V came to 3 bases and at J to 7 bases, leaving 11 bases not matched to a gene. The length of the CDR3 is 15 residues. Germline V lookup: CDR1 SQVTM, CDR2 ANQGSEA. This CDR3 reads CSVESTGSGGYTQYF. CDR3 coding DNA: TGCAGCGTTGAGTCGACAGGTAGCGGGGGTTATACGCAGTATTTT.

The V call is TRBV19, the J call TRBJ2-1; D might be TRBD2 (5 bases). Germline assignment: CDR1 LNHDA and CDR2 SQIVND (reference sequence). The CDR3 runs 16 residues. Between the trimmed V and J ends, which lost 1 base and 8 bases, there was a span of 18 bases. The CDR3 DNA follows: TGTGCCAGTAGTATAGTGATCGCGGCGGGTTGGTATGAGCAGTTCTTC. Protein product: CASSIVIAAGWYEQFF. The variable domain in full, with the rest retrieved from reference TRBV19 and TRBJ2-1, is DGGITQSPKYLFRKEGQNVTLSCEQNLNHDAMYWYRQDPGQGLRLIYYSQIVNDFQKGDIAEGYSVSREKKESFPLTVTSAQKNPTAFYLCASSIVIAAGWYEQFFGPGTRLTVL.

The rearrangement joins TRBV7-9 to TRBJ1-2; no clear D gene. V shed 7 bases and J shed 10 bases, with 19 bases lying between them. The CDR3 contains 13 residues. In germline, CDR1 is SEHNR, CDR2 FQNEAQ (reference sequence). The CDR3 DNA follows: TGTGCCAGCAACGCAGCGGTTTCTACTCACTACACCTTC. Translation gives CASNAAVSTHYTF. Based on the CDR3 plus reference TRBV7-9 and TRBJ1-2, the full variable domain is DTGVSQNPRHKITKRGQNVTFRCDPISEHNRLYWYRQTLGQGPEFLTYFQNEAQLEKSRLLSDRFSAERPKGSFSTLEIQRTEQGDSAMYLCASNAAVSTHYTFGSGTRLTVV.

The chain links TRBV18 to TRBJ1-1, with D unclear. CDR3 size: 13 residues. The V end was cut by 2 bases, the J end by 1 base, with 5 bases between. The germline CDR1 and CDR2 sequences are KGHSH and LQKENI. The CDR3 bases are TGTGCCAGCTCACCAACGGGGAACACTGAAGCTTTCTTT. It encodes CASSPTGNTEAFF.

Details on this clone: The junction does not match germline at one end; this may be a read error. This chain joins TRBV28 and TRBJ1-5, with 12 nucleotides matching TRBD1. Per germline, CDR1 MDHEN and CDR2 SYDVKM. This CDR3 is 15 amino acids long. CDR3 region: CASSLGTGGNQPQHF. As DNA, the CDR3 is TGTGCCAGCAGTTTAGGGACAGGGGGCAACCAGCCCCAGCATTTT.

The gene calls are TRBV25-1 and TRBJ1-1, with D possibly matching TRBD1 (6 bases). Trimming cost V 7 bases and J 3 bases, with 21 bases left between them. The CDR3 is 16 residues long. The V gene's germline CDR1 is MGHDK and CDR2 SYGVNS. CDR3 bases: TGTGCCAGCATTAGAGGGACACCGGATGGGGACACTGAAGCTTTCTTT. Translated: CASIRGTPDGDTEAFF.

This clone was seen a few times. This chain links TRBV10-3 with TRBJ1-5; no clear D gene. This CDR3 contains 12 residues. Trimming stripped 2 bases from V and 3 bases from J, with 2 bases between. In germline, CDR1 is ENHRY, CDR2 SYGVKD. The CDR3 DNA is TGTGCCATCAGTGAGAACAATCAGCCCCAGCATTTT. This translates into CAISENNQPQHF.

This clone was observed a few times. The chain joins TRBV30 to TRBJ1-3; D remains ambiguous. The V end was cut by 4 bases, the J end by 0 bases, with 19 bases between. There are 17 residues in the CDR3. Germline CDR1 is GTSNPN and CDR2 is SVGIG (reference sequence). The DNA for the CDR3 is TGTGCCTGGACCTTATTATCGGGCTTTAACTCTGGAAACACCATATATTTT. The encoded protein is CAWTLLSGFNSGNTIYF.

The chain is built from TRBV19 and TRBJ1-3; D is ambiguous. The CDR3 extends over 18 amino acids. Germline V gene sequence: CDR1 LNHDA, CDR2 SQIVND (reference sequence). V lost 3 bases and J 0 bases, leaving 18 bases between the germline ends. This CDR3 is CASSIPGGGENSGNTIYF. The CDR3 DNA reads as TGTGCCAGTAGTATCCCGGGTGGAGGTGAAAACTCTGGAAACACCATATATTTT. The variable domain in full, with the rest retrieved from reference TRBV19 and TRBJ1-3, is DGGITQSPKYLFRKEGQNVTLSCEQNLNHDAMYWYRQDPGQGLRLIYYSQIVNDFQKGDIAEGYSVSREKKESFPLTVTSAQKNPTAFYLCASSIPGGGENSGNTIYFGEGSWLTVV.

This chain uses TRBV10-2 with TRBJ1-2, with TRBD1 as a possible D gene (6 bases). V gave up 2 bases and J gave up 1 base, with 8 bases separating them. Germline-derived CDR1 and CDR2 are WSHSY and SAAADI. The length of the CDR3 is 14 residues. The CDR3: CASSEGTNNYGYTF. CDR3 in DNA: TGCGCCAGCAGTGAGGGGACAAATAACTATGGCTACACCTTC.

The V gene is TRBV6-1, the J gene TRBJ2-7; possible D gene TRBD1, 6 bases. From germline, CDR1 is MNHNS and CDR2 SASEGT. This CDR3 contains 13 residues. V was cut by 3 bases and J by 4 bases, with 10 bases left in between. Here the CDR3 reads CASSDYTGYEQYF. In DNA, the CDR3 is TGTGCCAGCAGTGACTATACAGGGTACGAGCAGTACTTC.

This chain joins TRBV7-8 and TRBJ2-7, with D possibly TRBD1 on 7 matching bases. V was pared by 5 bases and J by 3 bases, with 17 bases between. In germline, CDR1 is SGHVS, CDR2 FQNEAQ. The CDR3 has 15 residues. CDR3 sequence: CASSLGGTEFYEQYF. The CDR3, as DNA: TGTGCCAGCAGCCTAGGAGGGACAGAATTCTACGAGCAGTACTTC.

V gene TRBV2 combines with J gene TRBJ2-4; D perhaps matches TRBD2 (5 bases). CDR3 length: 14 residues. Germline loops: CDR1 SNHLY, CDR2 FYNNEI. Trimming removed 6 bases at V and 0 bases at J, with 9 bases between. CDR3 loop: CASSARGAKNIQYF. CDR3 nucleotide sequence: TGTGCCAGCAGCGCCCGGGGAGCCAAAAACATTCAGTACTTC.

V usage is TRBV19 and J usage is TRBJ1-4; tentative D call: TRBD1 (5 bases). Per germline, CDR1 LNHDA and CDR2 SQIVND (reference sequence). This CDR3 has 14 residues. V lost 0 bases to trimming and J lost 7 bases, with 9 bases between them. The CDR3 nucleotides read TGTGCCAGTAGTATAGATTTTGGGGCTGAAAAACTGTTTTTT. The encoded protein is CASSIDFGAEKLFF.

The rearrangement joins TRBV19 to TRBJ2-3; D is tentatively TRBD1 or TRBD2 (6 bases each). With 7 bases removed from V and 3 bases from J, the gap between germline ends came to 14 bases. This CDR3 is 14 amino acids long. Germline V gene lookup returns CDR1 LNHDA and CDR2 SQIVND (reference sequence). The CDR3 spells CASMRGDITDTQYF. Here the CDR3 DNA reads TGTGCCAGTATGAGGGGGGACATAACAGATACGCAGTATTTT.

V gene TRBV7-8 combines with J gene TRBJ2-7; TRBD1 agrees at 10 bases. The CDR3 is 14 residues long. J lost 4 bases, V lost 4 bases, and 4 bases had no gene match. In germline, CDR1 is SGHVS, CDR2 FQNEAQ. The CDR3 region has the DNA TGTGCCAGCAGCTCGGACAGGGGGTTGTACGAGCAGTACTTC. As protein: CASSSDRGLYEQYF.

The rearrangement links TRBV4-1 to TRBJ2-7; D could derive from TRBD1 or TRBD2 (5 bases each). The germline V gene has CDR1 MGHRA and CDR2 YSYEKL. V lost 0 bases, J lost 3 bases, and 24 bases lay in between. The CDR3 has 19 amino acids. CDR3 in DNA: TGCGCCAGCAGCCAAGATATCAGTGAGGGGCGCTGGCAAAGCTACGAGCAGTACTTC. Translated, it gives CASSQDISEGRWQSYEQYF.

The CDR3 loop reads CASSLKGGALGNTIYF. The CDR3 DNA is TGTGCCAGCAGCCTCAAGGGGGGAGCGCTTGGAAACACCATATATTTT. The chain links TRBV5-4 to TRBJ1-3; possible D gene TRBD1, 6 bases. This CDR3 spans 16 amino acids. Germline CDR1 is SGHNT and CDR2 is YYREEE (reference sequence). Between the trimmed V and J ends, which lost 4 bases and 3 bases, there was a span of 17 bases.

The J gene is TRBJ2-1, the V gene TRBV10-3; TRBD2 is a possible D gene (6 bases). Trimming removed 10 bases at V and 5 bases at J, with 18 bases between. The CDR3 has 14 residues. Germline CDR1 and CDR2: ENHRY and SYGVKD. The CDR3, as DNA: TGTGCCACTTCCGGAGGGCAGTACAACAATGAGCAGTTCTTC. Protein sequence: CATSGGQYNNEQFF.

CDR3 DNA sequence: TGTGCTAGTGGCCCTCTGGAGGGCCTCTCCTACGAGCAGTACTTC. As protein: CASGPLEGLSYEQYF. V is TRBV12-5 and J is TRBJ2-7; tentatively, D is TRBD2 (6 bases). The V gene's germline CDR1 is LGHNT and CDR2 FRNRAP. The CDR3 contains 15 residues. The V gene lost 6 bases and the J gene lost 0 bases, with 15 bases spanning the gap.

This chain links TRBV7-9 with TRBJ2-5; 12 positions agree with TRBD2. CDR3 length: 16 amino acids. V was pared by 4 bases and J by 4 bases, with 7 bases of the junction left unmatched. In germline, CDR1 is SEHNR, CDR2 FQNEAQ (reference sequence). This CDR3 reads CASSSRTSGVLETQYF. The CDR3 DNA reads TGTGCCAGCAGCTCCCGGACTAGCGGGGTTTTAGAGACCCAGTACTTC.

The chain uses TRBV29-1 and TRBJ2-3; D possibly matches TRBD1 or TRBD2 (6 bases each). In germline, CDR1 is SQVTM, CDR2 ANQGSEA. Trimming shortened V by 7 bases and J by 3 bases, and 17 bases separated the two germline ends. The CDR3 has 14 residues. The CDR3 DNA reads TGCAGCGCCTCGCCAGGGGCGGGGACAGATACGCAGTATTTT. Amino acids: CSASPGAGTDTQYF.

This clone was observed a single time. This chain links TRBV5-1 with TRBJ2-3; 9 bases align to TRBD1. Looked up from germline, CDR1 is SGHRS and CDR2 is YFSETQ. Trimming cost V 3 bases and J 1 base; bases outside gene matches: 3. The CDR3 has 15 residues. The CDR3 loop is CASSSQGARTDTQYF. CDR3 in DNA: TGCGCCAGCAGCTCACAGGGGGCGCGCACAGATACGCAGTATTTT.

This clone was seen a few times. V is TRBV30 and J is TRBJ2-7, with unresolved D. Trimming pared 1 base from V and 1 base from J, leaving 14 bases between. The CDR3 consists of 15 residues. From germline, CDR1 is GTSNPN and CDR2 SVGIG (reference sequence). CDR3 DNA sequence: TGTGCCTGGAGTGGCATGAAGGTAGGGTCCTACGAGCAGTACTTC. Translating gives CAWSGMKVGSYEQYF.

This chain joins TRBV15 and TRBJ1-5, with D possibly matching TRBD1 (5 bases). Trimming left V 0 bases short and J 7 bases short, with 13 bases between. CDR3 size: 15 residues. CDR1 LNHNV and CDR2 YYDKDF come from the germline V gene (reference sequence). The CDR3 reads CATSRDGRAGQPQHF. The CDR3 region has the DNA TGTGCCACCAGCAGAGATGGCAGGGCCGGGCAGCCCCAGCATTTT.